This paragraph covers one T cell receptor (beta chain) sequence. Its antigen is unidentified. The entry originates in a study of T cells in Graves' hyperthyroidism and ophthalmopathy. Study-level findings and limits: Most thyroid clonotypes expanded above 0.001 appeared in blood too.

Researchers took RNA transcripts and amplified the TCR beta CDR3 regions from them. The HTBI primer set drove a first-round RT-PCR of the TCR CDR3. TCRdb independently ran MiXCR on the multiplex PCR reads; one entry per CDR3 protein. The sample yields about 640,000 distinct CDR3 sequences, less than 25% seen once. The sample taken for sequencing was blood. The source of this sequence is a man between 25 and 39 years old with Graves' ophthalmopathy.

The CDR3: CASGRDRPTGELFF. The CDR3 nucleotides are TGTGCCAGCGGAAGGGACAGGCCCACCGGGGAGCTGTTTTTT. The chain joins TRBV25-1 to TRBJ2-2, with 8 bases identical to TRBD1. Germline V gene data show CDR1 as MGHDK and CDR2 as SYGVNS. J gave up 4 bases and V 8 bases, and 6 bases lay outside the gene matches. This CDR3 comprises 14 residues.